This TCR beta chain was recovered during a study of shared clonotypes between healthy human individuals. Only in-frame clones appear in the TCRdb table, and some are missing; sequencing was by immunoSEQ multiplex PCR. This sample has about 1.5 million clones, with nearly 99% found just once. As regards this clone: The antigen is unknown.

From germline, CDR1 is SGHNT and CDR2 YYREEE (reference sequence). The CDR3 spans 15 residues. The V end lost 4 bases, the J end lost 0 bases, and 13 bases lay between the germline ends. The study's findings and limits: Some naive CD4 clonotypes, around 5%, turned up in common across a few donors.

The specimen sequenced was naive CD4+ T cells sorted from blood. Subset of the sample: CD45RA+ positively selected. This TCR came from a man in his thirties or forties in good health. This sequence joins TRBV5-4 and TRBJ2-5, with D perhaps assigned TRBD1 or TRBD2 (5 bases each). The chain's CDR3 is CASSPRDAHQETQYF. The DNA for the CDR3 is TGTGCCAGCAGCCCAAGGGACGCCCACCAAGAGACCCAGTACTTC.